Sequencing of this T cell receptor (beta chain) was carried out in a study of T cell responses to AZD1222 COVID-19 vaccine. Looking at the study overall: Combined were second doses at about 4 or about 12 weeks.

The length of the CDR3 is 15 residues. In germline, CDR1 is SGHDN, CDR2 FVKESK. The ends were cut back, 1 base at V and 6 bases at J, with 15 bases in the middle. The method was immunoSEQ multiplex PCR; TCRdb's version includes in-frame clones alone and lacks a portion of them. The sample carries 84,000 or so clones, 80% to 90% recorded once. This clone was counted only a few times. The sequence was obtained from an adult in good health. J is TRBJ1-2 and V is TRBV14; D uncertain. Sample: peripheral blood, taken on day 0 of AZD1222 vaccination. The CDR3 loop is CASSQAGLRRDGYTF. CDR3 DNA sequence: TGTGCCAGCAGCCAAGCGGGCCTACGAAGGGATGGCTACACCTTC.